The 25 T cell receptor beta chains below all came from one sample that was sequenced in a study of type 1 regulatory T cells. One entry per CDR3 protein, called by TCRdb with MiXCR from the reads. The sample includes some 100,000 distinct CDR3 sequences, 25% to 40% of them seen just once. Input material: CD4+ T cells, either the whole sample or a sorted fraction (not recorded which). The receptors derive from a human donor in good health.

There are a few counts of this clonotype. V gene TRBV25-1 combines with J gene TRBJ2-7; either TRBD1 or TRBD2 may fit D (5 bases each). With 4 bases removed from V and 0 bases from J, the gap between germline ends came to 13 bases. CDR3 length equals 15 residues. CDR1 is MGHDK and CDR2 is SYGVNS in the germline V gene. CDR3 residues: CASSGPGRYSYEQYF. CDR3 coding DNA: TGTGCCAGCAGTGGGCCGGGACGTTACTCCTACGAGCAGTACTTC.

The chain employs TRBV7-2 and TRBJ2-1, with D tentatively TRBD2 (5 bases). V lost 8 bases and J lost 14, with 22 bases in between. The germline CDR1 and CDR2 sequences are SGHTA and FQGNSA. This CDR3 spans 13 amino acids. Written as DNA, the CDR3 is TGTGCCAGCTTTAAATTGGGGAGAGGGATGAAGTTCTTC. Its protein product is CASFKLGRGMKFF.

This clonotype was picked up a small number of times. V usage is TRBV18 and J usage is TRBJ2-5; 7 nucleotides align to TRBD1. The germline CDR1 and CDR2 sequences are KGHSH and LQKENI. The CDR3 has 14 amino acids. With 1 base clipped from V and 3 bases from J, the junction kept 2 bases outside the gene matches. Here the CDR3 DNA reads TGTGCCAGCTCACCACGACAGGGTGAAGAGACCCAGTACTTC. It specifies CASSPRQGEETQYF.

The V and J genes are TRBV24-1 and TRBJ2-5; 7 bases agree with TRBD1. The V and J ends lost 3 bases and 3 bases, in that order; junction bases with no gene match: 0. Germline V gene data show CDR1 as KGHDR and CDR2 as SFDVKD. The CDR3 sequence is 13 residues long. CDR3 amino acids: CATSDTGEETQYF. Here the CDR3 DNA reads TGTGCCACCAGTGATACAGGGGAAGAGACCCAGTACTTC.

This clonotype was observed a handful of times. The genes are TRBV7-8 and TRBJ2-4, with TRBD1 matching over 9 bases. Germline assignment: CDR1 SGHVS and CDR2 FQNEAQ. The CDR3 contains 16 residues. Unmatched junction bases numbered 10, after V lost 4 bases and J lost 6 bases. The CDR3 reads CASSYRGRESGNIQYF. The CDR3 DNA is TGTGCCAGCAGCTACAGGGGGCGTGAGTCTGGAAACATTCAGTACTTC.

The chain joins TRBV20-1 to TRBJ1-2; perhaps TRBD1 as D (5 bases). This CDR3 region has 14 residues. From germline, CDR1 is DFQATT and CDR2 SNEGSKA (reference sequence). Trimming left V 3 bases short and J 0 bases short, with 11 bases between. The CDR3 region has the DNA TGCAGTGCTAGCCCCGGGGCATCTAACTATGGCTACACCTTC. It yields the protein CSASPGASNYGYTF.

The CDR3 region is CASSPGLAGVGGSYNEQFF. In DNA form, the CDR3 reads TGTGCCAGCTCACCTGGACTAGCGGGAGTCGGAGGCTCCTACAATGAGCAGTTCTTC. V is TRBV18 and J is TRBJ2-1, with 13 bases lining up with TRBD2. Germline loops: CDR1 KGHSH, CDR2 LQKENI. The CDR3 runs to 19 residues. V lost 3 bases, J lost 0 bases, and 8 bases stayed unmatched.

This clonotype has only a few counts. The CDR3 DNA reads TGTGCCTGGAGTAGTCGTCAACTGAACACTGAAGCTTTCTTT. This sequence encodes CAWSSRQLNTEAFF. J is TRBJ1-1 and V is TRBV30; D not certain. V was trimmed by 2 bases and J by 0 bases, leaving 10 bases between them. CDR3 length: 14 amino acids. Germline V lookup: CDR1 GTSNPN, CDR2 SVGIG (reference sequence).

The chain is built from TRBV7-8 and TRBJ2-7; weak D call: TRBD2 (6 bases). V lost 5 bases, J lost 4 bases, and 12 bases lay in between. The CDR3 is 13 amino acids. Germline V gives CDR1 SGHVS, CDR2 FQNEAQ. The CDR3 loop reads CASSRGAGYEQYF. The CDR3, as DNA: TGTGCCAGCAGCCGAGGGGCGGGATACGAGCAGTACTTC.

The chain recombines TRBV4-3 with TRBJ2-7, with D possibly being TRBD1 or TRBD2 (6 bases each). Trimming left V 1 base short and J 4 bases short, with 14 bases between. The germline CDR1 and CDR2 sequences are LGHNA and YSLEER. The CDR3 extends over 15 amino acids. CDR3 in DNA: TGCGCCAGCAGCCAAGCTAAGGGGGGCCCATACGAGCAGTACTTC. This translates into CASSQAKGGPYEQYF.

V and J are TRBV20-1 and TRBJ2-7; unclear D gene. Deletions cut 6 bases from V and 3 bases from J, with 12 bases between. Germline CDR1 is DFQATT and CDR2 is SNEGSKA (reference sequence). The length of the CDR3 is 12 residues. CDR3 DNA sequence: TGCAGTGCCACCACGGATATCTACGAGCAGTACTTC. Its protein product is CSATTDIYEQYF.

This clonotype was detected a few times. The CDR3 nucleotides read TGTGCCAGCAACCTCATTCGAGACCCCGGGGAGCTGTTTTTT. It encodes CASNLIRDPGELFF. This rearrangement joins TRBV7-2 to TRBJ2-2; D call uncertain. CDR1 is SGHTA and CDR2 is FQGNSA in the germline V gene. The CDR3 consists of 14 residues. Trimming shortened V by 7 bases and J by 6 bases, and 15 bases separated the two germline ends.

This clonotype was seen many times. The genes are TRBV29-1 and TRBJ2-3; 9 positions agree with TRBD1. J lost 1 base, V lost 0 bases, and 11 bases had no gene match. The CDR3 totals 18 residues. CDR1 SQVTM and CDR2 ANQGSEA come from the germline V gene. The CDR3 sequence: CSVEDGVNRDRGTDTQYF. DNA for the CDR3: TGCAGCGTTGAAGATGGGGTGAACCGGGACAGGGGCACAGATACGCAGTATTTT.

This chain connects TRBV18 to TRBJ1-6, with D hard to call. Trimming removed 4 bases at V and 7 bases at J, with 11 bases between. Germline CDR1 and CDR2: KGHSH and LQKENI. This CDR3 is 14 amino acids long. Here the CDR3 reads CASSLDTQNSPLHF. The CDR3 nucleotides read TGTGCCAGCTCACTCGACACTCAAAATTCACCCCTCCACTTT.

V and J are TRBV6-6 and TRBJ2-1; 7 bases are a match to TRBD1. Germline CDR1 MNHNY, CDR2 SVGAGI (reference sequence). CDR3 size: 16 residues. The V segment lost 0 bases and the J segment 6 bases; nucleotides outside the gene matches: 8. The CDR3 sequence is CASSYSGQILRNEQFF. The DNA for the CDR3 is TGTGCCAGCAGTTACTCGGGACAGATTCTACGCAATGAGCAGTTCTTC.

This clonotype has more than one count but fewer than ten. The gene calls are TRBV10-3 and TRBJ2-1, with TRBD2 identical over 7 bases. The CDR3 has 20 residues. Trimming at V came to 10 bases and at J to 0 bases, leaving 24 bases not matched to a gene. CDR1 is ENHRY and CDR2 is SYGVKD in the germline V gene. The CDR3 DNA is TGTGCCAGCAACCCATCAGGGAGGAGCGGGCGCGGGAGCTCCTACAATGAGCAGTTCTTC. Translating it yields CASNPSGRSGRGSSYNEQFF.

The gene calls are TRBV20-1 and TRBJ1-5; possible D gene TRBD1, 5 bases. The CDR3 is 19 amino acids. In germline, CDR1 is DFQATT, CDR2 SNEGSKA (reference sequence). V was trimmed by 1 base and J by 0 bases, leaving 22 bases between them. The CDR3 is CSARGDEGTALYSNQPQHF. DNA for the CDR3: TGCAGTGCTAGAGGAGACGAAGGGACGGCTCTTTATAGCAATCAGCCCCAGCATTTT.

The rearrangement links TRBV3-1 to TRBJ1-4, with TRBD1 identical over 8 bases. CDR1 and CDR2 (germline): LGHDT, YNNKEL (reference sequence). V dropped 6 bases and J dropped 5; count of bases not matched to a gene: 8. The CDR3 totals 15 residues. The CDR3 DNA follows: TGTGCCAGCAGTCCTGCCCGACAGGGGAATGAAAAACTGTTTTTT. This gives the protein CASSPARQGNEKLFF.

This clonotype was counted ten times or more. The V gene is TRBV10-3, the J gene TRBJ2-1; 9 bases agree with TRBD1. CDR3 length: 17 residues. Germline CDR1 and CDR2: ENHRY and SYGVKD. The V gene end was trimmed by 3 bases and the J gene end by 3 bases; junction bases not matched to a gene: 9. The DNA of the CDR3 is TGTGCCATCAGTGAAGGCTCCGGGACAGGGAACTACAATGAGCAGTTCTTC. Translation gives CAISEGSGTGNYNEQFF.

This sequence joins TRBV4-2 and TRBJ2-4; 11 nucleotides agree with TRBD2. Trimming cost V 4 bases and J 3 bases; bases outside gene matches: 11. The germline gives CDR1 LGHNA, CDR2 YNFKEQ. This CDR3 has 18 amino acids. The CDR3 sequence is CASSPGALSGRDKNIQYF. The CDR3 nucleotides read TGTGCCAGCAGCCCCGGAGCTCTTAGCGGGAGGGACAAAAACATTCAGTACTTC.

On this clonotype: The junction departs from germline at one end; a sequencing error may be responsible. The rearrangement uses TRBV3-1 and TRBJ1-2; D remains ambiguous. This CDR3 has 10 amino acids. Germline V gene sequence: CDR1 LGHDT, CDR2 YNNKEL (reference sequence). DNA of the CDR3: TGTGCCAGCAGCCAAGACCACATCTTCTTC. It is translated as CASSQDHIFF. Based on the CDR3 plus reference TRBV3-1 and TRBJ1-2, the full variable domain is DTAVSQTPKYLVTQMGNDKSIKCEQNLGHDTMYWYKQDSKKFLKIMFSYNNKELIINETVPNRFSPKSPDKAHLNLHINSLELGDSAVYFCASSQDHIFFGSGTRLTVV.

This clonotype was recorded a few times. One junction end disagrees with the germline gene, perhaps due to a read error. The gene calls are TRBV20-1 and TRBJ2-7; TRBD1 aligns across 11 bases. Germline lookup yields CDR1 DFQATT and CDR2 SNEGSKA (reference sequence). The CDR3 consists of 15 residues. CDR3 bases: TGCAGTGCTAGAGATACGCGGACAGGGGGCAGCGAGCAGTACTTT. This gives the protein CSARDTRTGGSEQYF.

This clonotype has more than one count but fewer than ten. The chain recombines TRBV7-2 with TRBJ2-5; 10 bases line up with TRBD2. The CDR3 consists of 16 residues. The J segment lost 2 bases and the V segment lost 1 base, leaving 4 bases of the junction unmatched. Per the germline V gene, CDR1 is SGHTA and CDR2 is FQGNSA. CDR3: CASSLGASGGQETQYF. The CDR3 DNA reads TGTGCCAGCAGCTTAGGGGCTAGCGGGGGTCAAGAGACCCAGTACTTC.

V gene TRBV2 combines with J gene TRBJ2-3, with D hard to call. The CDR3 runs 15 residues. Trimming took 3 bases from V and 0 from J, leaving 10 bases between them. Germline CDR1 and CDR2: SNHLY and FYNNEI. Here the CDR3 reads CASSDVGSSTDTQYF. As DNA, the CDR3 is TGTGCCAGCAGTGACGTCGGGTCTAGCACAGATACGCAGTATTTT. The whole variable domain, filled in from reference TRBV2 and TRBJ2-3, reads EPEVTQTPSHQVTQMGQEVILRCVPISNHLYFYWYRQILGQKVEFLVSFYNNEISEKSEIFDDQFSVERPDGSNFTLKIRSTKLEDSAMYFCASSDVGSSTDTQYFGPGTRLTVL.

This clonotype was seen repeatedly, ten times or more. The CDR3 sequence: CSASEGSDTQYF. In DNA form, the CDR3 reads TGCAGTGCTAGTGAAGGGTCAGATACGCAGTATTTT. This chain uses TRBV20-1 with TRBJ2-3; D gene unclear. Germline CDR1 reads DFQATT; CDR2 reads SNEGSKA (reference sequence). The CDR3 has 12 amino acids. Trimming left V 3 bases short and J 4 bases short, with 8 bases between.